This T cell receptor (beta chain) was identified in a study of T cells in localized non-small cell lung cancer. The study's findings and limits: Uninvolved nearby lung showed the greatest T cell clonality, exceeding that found in tumor. Among the top 100 tumor clones, a median approximately 55 appeared in adjacent lung. Sequencing involved a lone tumor region, leaving heterogeneity possible. Greater blood T cell density accompanied longer overall survival.

Here immunoSEQ multiplex PCR was the method, and the copy in TCRdb shows in-frame clones only, minus some. The profile shows 1,400 or so clones, under 50% of them singletons. The sample holds a few counts of this clone. The target antigen is unknown. V lost 4 bases, J lost 1 base, and 16 bases lay in between. CDR3 length equals 16 residues. The sequence was collected from a male donor aged 60 or over with stage III lung adenocarcinoma. Sequencing was performed on lung tumor tissue, taken before any cancer treatment. The chain couples TRBV6-7 to TRBJ1-1, with D uncertain. TRBV6-7 carries the ORF label, with uncertain function. The CDR3 DNA is TGTGCCAGCAGTTCCCCCTGGGCGGGAGGGAACACTGAAGCTTTCTTT. This gives the protein CASSSPWAGGNTEAFF.